The 24 T cell receptor beta chains in this list originate from one sample, sequenced in a study of siplizumab effects on memory and regulatory T cells. Assay: immunoSEQ multiplex PCR; the TCRdb copy retains only in-frame clones and omits some. The table has tens of thousands of clones, roughly 96% seen once. Sequencing was performed on naive CD4+ T cells sorted from blood. The receptors here all came from a human donor in good health.

The chain links TRBV18 to TRBJ1-3; no clear D gene. Trimming took 3 bases from V and 4 from J, leaving 16 bases between them. The CDR3 sequence is 16 residues long. Germline CDR1 reads KGHSH; CDR2 reads LQKENI. The CDR3 loop is CASSPLPGDFGNTIYF. CDR3 bases: TGTGCCAGCTCACCTCTGCCCGGGGATTTCGGAAACACCATATATTTT.

J is TRBJ1-2 and V is TRBV7-9, with a possible D match to TRBD1 (6 bases). Trimming removed 1 base at V and 7 bases at J, with 10 bases between. The CDR3 consists of 13 residues. Per the germline V gene, CDR1 is SEHNR and CDR2 is FQNEAQ (reference sequence). CDR3 DNA sequence: TGTGCCAGCAGCTTAGTATCAGGGGTTGGCTACACCTTC. Protein: CASSLVSGVGYTF.

Only a few counts were recorded for this clone. CDR3 DNA sequence: TGTGCCAGCAGCCCCCGGACCTTGGGTTTCTTT. It yields the protein CASSPRTLGFF. The chain recombines TRBV5-8 with TRBJ1-1; D unclear. V was clipped by 4 bases and J by 13 bases, with 14 bases between them. The germline V gene has CDR1 SGHTS and CDR2 YDEGEE. This CDR3 is built from 11 residues. The entire variable domain, with the rest obtained from reference TRBV5-8 and TRBJ1-1, is as follows: EAGVTQSPTHLIKTRGQQATLRCSPISGHTSVYWYQQALGLGLQFLLWYDEGEERNRGNFPPRFSGRQFPNYSSELNVNALELEDSALYLCASSPRTLGFFGQGTRLTVV.

The chain joins TRBV4-3 to TRBJ1-3, with D hard to call. The CDR3 is made up of 15 amino acids. V was cut by 1 base and J by 1 base, with 8 bases left in between. Germline V lookup: CDR1 LGHNA, CDR2 YSLEER. The CDR3 reads CASSQVRGSGNTIYF. CDR3 nucleotide sequence: TGCGCCAGCAGCCAAGTTCGGGGTTCTGGAAACACCATATATTTT.

This chain connects TRBV5-1 to TRBJ2-7; D not certain. Germline V gives CDR1 SGHRS, CDR2 YFSETQ. V was shortened by 1 base and J by 5 bases, with 1 base between the two germline ends. The CDR3 contains 10 residues. CDR3: CASSLNEQYF. DNA of the CDR3: TGCGCCAGCAGCTTGAACGAGCAGTACTTC.

In its sample, this clone was seen once. The chain links TRBV7-3 to TRBJ2-3; D not resolved. The CDR3 length is 15 residues. V lost 5 bases to trimming and J lost 0 bases, with 12 bases between them. Germline CDR1 and CDR2: SGHTA and FQGTGA. The CDR3 loop is CASSPNTPSTDTQYF. The CDR3 coding sequence is TGTGCCAGCAGCCCGAACACCCCTAGCACAGATACGCAGTATTTT.

This rearrangement joins TRBV18 to TRBJ1-2, with D tentatively TRBD1 (5 bases). Germline V gene lookup returns CDR1 KGHSH and CDR2 LQKENI. V was clipped by 2 bases and J by 2 bases, with 18 bases between them. The CDR3 loop spans 17 amino acids. CDR3 sequence reads: CASSPTGTSQANYGYTF. DNA for the CDR3: TGTGCCAGCTCACCAACCGGGACGTCTCAGGCGAACTATGGCTACACCTTC.

The V call is TRBV10-3, the J call TRBJ1-2; D is ambiguous. The length of the CDR3 is 13 residues. Germline V gene data show CDR1 as ENHRY and CDR2 as SYGVKD. The V gene lost 3 bases and the J gene lost 3 bases, with 8 bases spanning the gap. The CDR3 region is CAISDEGDYGYTF. The CDR3 DNA reads TGTGCCATCAGTGATGAGGGTGACTATGGCTACACCTTC.

V usage is TRBV2 and J usage is TRBJ2-3; D not certain. Between the trimmed V and J ends, which lost 6 bases and 2 bases, there was a span of 6 bases. The CDR3 is made up of 12 amino acids. CDR1 is SNHLY and CDR2 is FYNNEI in the germline V gene. The CDR3 nucleotides read TGTGCCAGCAGGGGTTTCACAGATACGCAGTATTTT. It is translated as CASRGFTDTQYF.

This clone was seen just once. The V gene is TRBV19, the J gene TRBJ2-7; D may be TRBD1 (6 bases). Germline V lookup: CDR1 LNHDA, CDR2 SQIVND (reference sequence). Trimming pared 3 bases from V and 1 base from J, leaving 7 bases between. The CDR3 totals 13 residues. CDR3 nucleotides: TGTGCCAGTAGTATTGACAGGTCCTACGAGCAGTACTTC. This sequence encodes CASSIDRSYEQYF.

The rearrangement uses TRBV6-5 and TRBJ1-4; 7 positions match TRBD1. CDR1 and CDR2 (germline): MNHEY, SVGAGI. The CDR3 spans 15 residues. V was clipped by 0 bases and J by 5 bases; unmatched bases: 3. CDR3 protein: CASSYSSGGNEKLFF. CDR3 nucleotides: TGTGCCAGCAGTTACTCGTCAGGGGGGAATGAAAAACTGTTTTTT.

The V gene is TRBV7-3, the J gene TRBJ2-3; the match to TRBD2 covers 13 bases. This CDR3 contains 16 residues. Germline assignment: CDR1 SGHTA and CDR2 FQGTGA. The J segment lost 1 base and the V segment lost 5 bases, leaving 3 bases of the junction unmatched. The CDR3 region has the DNA TGTGCCAGCAGCCTCGGGACTAGCGGGGGCACAGATACGCAGTATTTT. Its translation is CASSLGTSGGTDTQYF. Full variable domain (missing parts from reference TRBV7-3 and TRBJ2-3): GAGVSQTPSNKVTEKGKYVELRCDPISGHTALYWYRQSLGQGPEFLIYFQGTGAADDSGLPNDRFFAVRPEGSVSTLKIQRTERGDSAVYLCASSLGTSGGTDTQYFGPGTRLTVL.

The V call is TRBV18, the J call TRBJ2-1, with 8 positions matching TRBD2. The CDR3 has 16 amino acids. Germline values: CDR1 KGHSH, CDR2 LQKENI. Trimming at V came to 6 bases and at J to 4 bases, leaving 11 bases not matched to a gene. In nucleotides, the CDR3 is TGTGCCAGCTCTAACCCGTGGCGGGGGGCATACAATGAGCAGTTCTTC. Protein sequence: CASSNPWRGAYNEQFF.

V and J are TRBV5-1 and TRBJ1-6; 7 bases line up with TRBD1. There are 14 residues in the CDR3. Germline CDR1 SGHRS, CDR2 YFSETQ. After removal of 6 bases from V and 7 bases from J, the junction contained 7 bases not matched to a gene. Here the CDR3 DNA reads TGCGCCAGCACCCCCGGGACAGAGAATTCACCCCTCCACTTT. Residues: CASTPGTENSPLHF. Together with reference TRBV5-1 and TRBJ1-6, the CDR3 gives the full variable domain: KAGVTQTPRYLIKTRGQQVTLSCSPISGHRSVSWYQQTPGQGLQFLFEYFSETQRNKGNFPGRFSGRQFSNSRSEMNVSTLELGDSALYLCASTPGTENSPLHFGNGTRLTVT.

The chain combines TRBV4-3 with TRBJ1-4; tentative D call: TRBD1 (5 bases). Trimming shortened V by 0 bases and J by 6 bases, and 20 bases separated the two germline ends. This CDR3 has 18 amino acids. CDR1 and CDR2 (germline): LGHNA, YSLEER. Here the CDR3 DNA reads TGCGCCAGCAGCCAAGATCTGCAGGGAGCGGGTATTTATGAAAAACTGTTTTTT. Protein product: CASSQDLQGAGIYEKLFF.

The J gene is TRBJ1-2, the V gene TRBV19, with D hard to call. There are 14 residues in the CDR3. Between the trimmed V and J ends, which lost 4 bases and 7 bases, there was a span of 16 bases. The germline CDR1 and CDR2 sequences are LNHDA and SQIVND (reference sequence). CDR3: CASSRSVPEGGYTF. CDR3 in DNA: TGTGCCAGTAGTAGATCGGTGCCGGAGGGTGGCTACACCTTC.

This chain joins TRBV2 and TRBJ2-3; TRBD2 matches at 7 bases. CDR1 and CDR2 from the germline V gene are SNHLY and FYNNEI. V lost 4 bases to trimming and J lost 4 bases; unmatched junction nucleotides: 11. CDR3 length equals 16 residues. DNA for the CDR3: TGTGCCAGCAGTGCCACAACGCCCGGGGGGTCAGATACGCAGTATTTT. Residues: CASSATTPGGSDTQYF.

The rearrangement uses TRBV28 and TRBJ2-7, with D unclear. The CDR3 sequence is 12 residues long. The V gene's germline CDR1 is MDHEN and CDR2 SYDVKM. With 4 bases removed from V and 6 bases from J, the gap between germline ends came to 10 bases. The CDR3 DNA reads TGTGCCAGCAGTTCCCCGCGTCCCGAGCAGTACTTC. As protein: CASSSPRPEQYF.

The chain is built from TRBV2 and TRBJ1-2, with unresolved D. The CDR3 contains 11 residues. V lost 4 bases, J lost 8 bases, and 8 bases lay in between. Germline CDR1 reads SNHLY; CDR2 reads FYNNEI. The CDR3 DNA follows: TGTGCCAGCAGTGTCGGGGTCGGCTACACCTTC. Its translation: CASSVGVGYTF.

The chain employs TRBV19 and TRBJ2-7, with 9 positions matching TRBD1. Germline trimming cut 2 bases from V and 3 bases from J; bases unmatched to any gene: 5. Germline lookup yields CDR1 LNHDA and CDR2 SQIVND (reference sequence). The CDR3 sequence is 15 residues long. The CDR3 loop reads CASSIKGTGNYEQYF. In DNA, the CDR3 is TGTGCCAGTAGTATAAAGGGGACAGGGAACTACGAGCAGTACTTC.

V usage is TRBV7-9 and J usage is TRBJ1-4; the match to TRBD1 covers 7 bases. V was pared by 5 bases and J by 6 bases, with 6 bases of the junction left unmatched. CDR1 and CDR2 (germline): SEHNR, FQNEAQ (reference sequence). The length of the CDR3 is 14 residues. The CDR3 DNA reads as TGTGCCAGCAGCCCCGACAGGGAGGATGAAAAACTGTTTTTT. Its translation: CASSPDREDEKLFF.

The CDR3 region has the DNA TGTGCCAGCAGCTTAGATAACGGCTTGGGCAATCAGCCCCAGCATTTT. Its protein is CASSLDNGLGNQPQHF. V gene TRBV11-2 combines with J gene TRBJ1-5; no firm D call. Deletions cut 0 bases from V and 2 bases from J, with 11 bases between. Germline V gives CDR1 SGHAT, CDR2 FQNNGV. This CDR3 is 16 amino acids long.

This clone was detected only once. This chain joins TRBV5-4 and TRBJ2-3; 7 bases map to TRBD2. Germline CDR1 reads SGHNT; CDR2 reads YYREEE (reference sequence). The CDR3 covers 15 residues. V gave up 2 bases and J gave up 4 bases; unmatched junction bases: 7. CDR3 region: CASSLNAGVADTQYF. The CDR3 DNA follows: TGTGCCAGCAGCTTAAATGCGGGGGTGGCAGATACGCAGTATTTT.

J is TRBJ1-2 and V is TRBV19; the D gene is possibly TRBD1 (5 bases). The CDR3 is 14 amino acids. Germline V gene data show CDR1 as LNHDA and CDR2 as SQIVND (reference sequence). The V end lost 3 bases, the J end lost 0 bases, and 8 bases lay between the germline ends. The DNA for the CDR3 is TGTGCCAGTAGTATTGGGGGAGCTAACTATGGCTACACCTTC. It codes for CASSIGGANYGYTF.